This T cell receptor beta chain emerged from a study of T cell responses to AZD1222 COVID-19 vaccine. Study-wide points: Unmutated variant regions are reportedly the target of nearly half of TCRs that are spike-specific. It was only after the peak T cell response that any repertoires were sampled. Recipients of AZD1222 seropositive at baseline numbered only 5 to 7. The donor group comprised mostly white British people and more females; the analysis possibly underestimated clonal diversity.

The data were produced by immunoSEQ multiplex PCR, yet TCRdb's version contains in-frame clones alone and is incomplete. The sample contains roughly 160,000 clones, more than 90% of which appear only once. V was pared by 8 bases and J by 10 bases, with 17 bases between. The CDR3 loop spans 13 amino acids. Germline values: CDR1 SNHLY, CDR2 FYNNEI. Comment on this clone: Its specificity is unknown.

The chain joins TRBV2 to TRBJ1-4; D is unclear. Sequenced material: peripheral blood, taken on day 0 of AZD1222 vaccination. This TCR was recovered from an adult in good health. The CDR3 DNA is TGTGCCAGCCGGACCTTTGGAGGGCCAAAACTGTTTTTT. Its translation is CASRTFGGPKLFF.